One and the same sample provided the 15 T cell receptor beta chains below, sequenced in a study of cytomegalovirus exposure and HLA in healthy donors. PCR amplification relied on 60 Vbeta primers (plus 13 Jbeta primers). TCRdb keeps only in-frame clones here, not all; method: immunoSEQ multiplex PCR. The sample shows roughly 40,000 clones, 65% to 85% of them seen only once. The sequencing sample was made of PBMCs. These receptors all come from a man aged 45-60 years in good health and CMV-seronegative.

This clone was counted between two and nine times. The V call is TRBV11-2, the J call TRBJ2-1; TRBD2 matches 13 bases. Germline CDR1 is SGHAT and CDR2 is FQNNGV. Losses at the gene ends were 6 bases for V and 0 bases for J; bases not matched to a gene: 11. This CDR3 spans 19 amino acids. For the CDR3, the DNA is TGTGCCAGCAGTTGGAGGGGACTAGCGGGAATACCCTCCTACAATGAGCAGTTCTTC. It codes for CASSWRGLAGIPSYNEQFF.

This chain's CDR3 is CASSYSERPIYEQYF. The CDR3 coding sequence is TGTGCCAGCAGTTACTCGGAGCGCCCCATCTACGAGCAGTACTTC. The chain recombines TRBV6-5 with TRBJ2-7; D unclear. This CDR3 is 15 amino acids long. In germline, CDR1 is MNHEY, CDR2 SVGAGI. V lost 0 bases and J 3 bases, leaving 12 bases between the germline ends.

There are a few counts of this clone. The rearrangement links TRBV28 to TRBJ1-5; 8 positions agree with TRBD1. Looked up from germline, CDR1 is MDHEN and CDR2 is SYDVKM. The CDR3 has 15 residues. V lost 1 base to trimming and J lost 2 bases; unmatched junction nucleotides: 1. In DNA, the CDR3 is TGTGCCAGCAGTTTATTGGACAGGGGCAATCAGCCCCAGCATTTT. As protein: CASSLLDRGNQPQHF.

This clone was detected once. V is TRBV25-1 and J is TRBJ1-2, with TRBD1 identical over 7 bases. V was pared by 0 bases and J by 2 bases, with 9 bases of the junction left unmatched. Germline V lookup: CDR1 MGHDK, CDR2 SYGVNS. The CDR3 is 17 residues long. In DNA form, the CDR3 reads TGTGCCAGCAGTGAATATGGTCGCAGGGGGGTGAACTATGGCTACACCTTC. The encoded protein is CASSEYGRRGVNYGYTF.

This clone was counted only a few times. The DNA of the CDR3 is TGTGCCAGCAGTTCCCCGTGGACTAGCGGGAGGATCCACGAGCAGTACTTC. Amino acids: CASSSPWTSGRIHEQYF. The chain carries TRBV28 and TRBJ2-7, with 14 bases lining up with TRBD2. The V gene end was trimmed by 4 bases and the J gene end by 5 bases; junction bases not matched to a gene: 10. CDR1 is MDHEN, CDR2 SYDVKM, per germline. There are 17 residues in the CDR3.

This chain connects TRBV2 to TRBJ2-5, with a weak D call TRBD2 (6 bases). V lost 4 bases to trimming and J lost 4 bases, with 10 bases between them. This CDR3 spans 13 amino acids. Germline assignment: CDR1 SNHLY and CDR2 FYNNEI. The CDR3: CASSVASVETQYF. As DNA, the CDR3 is TGTGCCAGCAGTGTGGCTAGCGTAGAGACCCAGTACTTC. Supplemented by reference TRBV2 and TRBJ2-5, the full variable domain reads EPEVTQTPSHQVTQMGQEVILRCVPISNHLYFYWYRQILGQKVEFLVSFYNNEISEKSEIFDDQFSVERPDGSNFTLKIRSTKLEDSAMYFCASSVASVETQYFGPGTRLLVL.

V is TRBV5-6 and J is TRBJ2-3, with 10 bases lining up with TRBD1. CDR3 length: 16 residues. CDR1 is SGHDT and CDR2 is YYEEEE in the germline V gene. Unmatched junction bases numbered 4, after V lost 1 base and J lost 2 bases. CDR3 amino acids: CASSLWTGGSTDTQYF. In nucleotides, the CDR3 is TGTGCCAGCAGCTTGTGGACAGGGGGTTCCACAGATACGCAGTATTTT.

This clone was seen a few times. The chain employs TRBV7-3 and TRBJ2-1, with 13 bases identical to TRBD2. V shed 1 base and J 0 bases; nucleotides not matched to a gene: 6. Germline loops: CDR1 SGHTA, CDR2 FQGTGA. The CDR3 covers 19 residues. CDR3 in DNA: TGTGCCAGCAGCTTAAGGACTAGCGGGGGCGTAAGCTCCTACAATGAGCAGTTCTTC. Translation: CASSLRTSGGVSSYNEQFF.

This chain's CDR3 is CASSAGGVANQPQHF. The CDR3 bases are TGTGCCAGCAGCGCCGGGGGGGTGGCAAATCAGCCCCAGCATTTT. The chain couples TRBV9 to TRBJ1-5, with D perhaps TRBD1 (5 bases). Germline V CDR1 and CDR2: SGDLS, YYNGEE. This CDR3 is 15 amino acids long. Trimming stripped 3 bases from V and 4 bases from J, with 14 bases between.

The chain has TRBV2 and TRBJ1-2, with D tentatively TRBD1 (6 bases). Germline loops: CDR1 SNHLY, CDR2 FYNNEI. V was pared by 6 bases and J by 8 bases, with 22 bases between. The CDR3 loop spans 15 amino acids. The CDR3 sequence is CASSASRGGFSGYTF. CDR3 DNA sequence: TGTGCCAGCAGCGCGTCCAGGGGAGGGTTTTCGGGCTACACCTTC.

The V and J genes are TRBV5-4 and TRBJ1-2; 11 positions agree with TRBD1. Per germline, CDR1 SGHNT and CDR2 YYREEE (reference sequence). The ends lost 4 bases at V and 8 bases at J; junction bases unmatched: 7. CDR3 length: 14 residues. The CDR3 reads CASSDGQGALGYTF. DNA of the CDR3: TGTGCCAGCAGCGACGGACAGGGGGCGCTCGGCTACACCTTC.

Comment on this clone: A junction end diverges from the germline sequence, so it may reflect a read error. The V call is TRBV7-9, the J call TRBJ2-1; maybe TRBD2 (5 bases). Germline CDR1 SEHNR, CDR2 FQNEAQ (reference sequence). This CDR3 has 13 amino acids. The CDR3 reads CSSSLGDYVEQFF. The CDR3 DNA follows: TGTTCCAGCAGCTTAGGCGACTACGTTGAGCAGTTCTTC. Filled out from reference TRBV7-9 and TRBJ2-1, the complete variable domain reads DTGVSQNPRHKITKRGQNVTFRCDPISEHNRLYWYRQTLGQGPEFLTYFQNEAQLEKSRLLSDRFSAERPKGSFSTLEIQRTEQGDSAMYLCSSSLGDYVEQFFGPGTRLTVL.

Only one count was recorded for this clone. The chain joins TRBV11-3 to TRBJ2-2; D gene ambiguous. Germline CDR1 and CDR2: SGHNT and YENEEA. V was cut by 2 bases and J by 3 bases, with 4 bases left in between. This CDR3 is 13 amino acids long. CDR3 amino acids: CASSLPDTGELFF. CDR3 coding DNA: TGTGCCAGCAGCTTACCGGACACCGGGGAGCTGTTTTTT.

The chain carries TRBV9 and TRBJ1-2; 8 nucleotides align to TRBD1. Germline V gene lookup returns CDR1 SGDLS and CDR2 YYNGEE. V lost 4 bases to trimming and J lost 7 bases; unmatched junction nucleotides: 9. This CDR3 is built from 14 residues. CDR3 sequence: CASSLQDRAGGYTF. For the CDR3, the DNA is TGTGCCAGCAGCCTCCAGGACAGGGCAGGTGGCTACACCTTC.

V and J are TRBV19 and TRBJ1-5; D gene unclear. The CDR3 loop spans 13 amino acids. Trimming cost V 6 bases and J 6 bases, with 12 bases left between them. Per the germline V gene, CDR1 is LNHDA and CDR2 is SQIVND (reference sequence). DNA of the CDR3: TGTGCCAGTAGCTCGGAGGGCGTTCAGCCCCAGCATTTT. Encoded protein: CASSSEGVQPQHF.